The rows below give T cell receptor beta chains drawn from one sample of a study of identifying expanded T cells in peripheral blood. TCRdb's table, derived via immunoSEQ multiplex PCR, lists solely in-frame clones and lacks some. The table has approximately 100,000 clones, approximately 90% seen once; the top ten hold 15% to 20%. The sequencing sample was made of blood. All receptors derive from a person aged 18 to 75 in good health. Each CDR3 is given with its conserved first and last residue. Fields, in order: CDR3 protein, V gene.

CASSRTSGGRYETQYF TRBV5-1
CASSPGVGPYQETQYF TRBV5-1
CASSGSSGGGSTDTQYF TRBV10-2
CASSLGTANYGYTF TRBV7-2
CASSPSSPPYEQYF TRBV9
CATSASAYEQYF TRBV27
CASSLAGSVGYTF TRBV5-4
CASTSPAEAFF TRBV13
CASSSGDRGPGEQYF TRBV5-1
CASSLGDTTNYGYTF TRBV7-9
CASREGGLEVGQYF TRBV2
CASSLGPRGSRGGIYGYTF TRBV5-1
CASSRDRAGYTF TRBV6-6
CSVWPWEAGDRSSYNEQFF TRBV29-1
CASRLVFVNEQFF TRBV6-1
CASSPTSIGETQYF TRBV7-8
CASSSGETQYF TRBV7-2
CASSFFRGGRGDEQFF TRBV7-2
CASSPPGEGGLLKDNQPQHF TRBV7-8
CASSSAGGWGFPDTQYF TRBV27
CASSPDPGGSEQYF TRBV11-2
CASSIAGATNYGYTF TRBV19
CASSFSREQTGELFF TRBV28
CASSGGNQPQHF TRBV2
CASSSRDRVYEQYF TRBV13
CASRRERGLNTEAFF TRBV7-2
CASSPDHNSPLHF TRBV11-2
CAISEGTVDSYNSPLHF TRBV10-3
CASSLNRGDYNEQFF TRBV5-4
CASSLTRGGHNERQFF TRBV5-4
CASSPHRQAFF TRBV11-2
CASSPTLGVYTQYF TRBV7-2
CASSLRGGNYGYTF TRBV5-1
CASSLVQVNTGELFF TRBV27
CASSQDAGGLSGYTF TRBV4-3
CASSRPGTGDYEQYF TRBV5-6
CASLLVETQYF TRBV2
CSVGVRDNYEQYF TRBV29-1
CASSQDGLRDQWAQYF TRBV4-2
CASSHPRSGTGTYEQYF TRBV7-9
CASSYGLKETQYF TRBV6-6
CASSSVLAGNTIYF TRBV6-5
CASSPAQGALREQFF TRBV7-9
CAISGTGTGSSGANVLTF TRBV10-3
CASSQWAGKSTNEKLFF TRBV5-5
CASSLGQNTEAFF TRBV11-1
CASSETPGQSNEKLFF TRBV6-1
CASSESTSISYNEQFF TRBV10-1
CAISETQAAVGYTF TRBV10-3
CASSSQGWVNQPQHF TRBV7-9
CASSPRGQDEQYF TRBV5-1
CASSLGRSTEAFF TRBV11-3
CASSQDWRSPAKNIQYF TRBV4-2
CASSLAVSADTQYF TRBV5-8
CASTSYMGGSPLHF TRBV6-5
CASTPSVEGTDTQYF TRBV7-9